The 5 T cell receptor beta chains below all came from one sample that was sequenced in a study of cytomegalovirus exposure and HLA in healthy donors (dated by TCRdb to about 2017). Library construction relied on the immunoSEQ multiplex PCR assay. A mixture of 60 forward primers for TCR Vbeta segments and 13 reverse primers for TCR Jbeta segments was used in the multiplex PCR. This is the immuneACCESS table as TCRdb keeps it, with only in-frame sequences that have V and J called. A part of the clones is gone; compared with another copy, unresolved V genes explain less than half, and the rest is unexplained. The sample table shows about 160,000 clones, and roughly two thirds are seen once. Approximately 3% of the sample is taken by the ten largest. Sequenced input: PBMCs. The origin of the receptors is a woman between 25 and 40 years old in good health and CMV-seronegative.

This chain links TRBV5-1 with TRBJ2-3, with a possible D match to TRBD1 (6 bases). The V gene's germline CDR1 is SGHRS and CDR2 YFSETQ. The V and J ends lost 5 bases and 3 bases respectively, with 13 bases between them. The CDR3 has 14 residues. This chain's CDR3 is CASRTQGGTDTQYF. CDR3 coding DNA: TGCGCCAGCAGGACACAGGGTGGGACAGATACGCAGTATTTT.

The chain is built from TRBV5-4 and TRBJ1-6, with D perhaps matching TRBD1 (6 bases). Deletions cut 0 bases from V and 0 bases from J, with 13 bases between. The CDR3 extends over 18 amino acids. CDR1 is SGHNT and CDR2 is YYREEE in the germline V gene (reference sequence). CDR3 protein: CASSLGGGASSYNSPLHF. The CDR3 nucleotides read TGTGCCAGCAGCTTGGGAGGGGGGGCGAGCTCCTATAATTCACCCCTCCACTTT.

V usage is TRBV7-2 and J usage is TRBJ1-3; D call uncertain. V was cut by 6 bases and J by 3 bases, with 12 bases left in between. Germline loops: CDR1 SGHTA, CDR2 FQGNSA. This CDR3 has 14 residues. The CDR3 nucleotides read TGTGCCAGCAGGGTCGGCGGCGTTGGAAACACCATATATTTT. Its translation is CASRVGGVGNTIYF. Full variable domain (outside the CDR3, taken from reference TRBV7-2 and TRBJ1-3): GAGVSQSPSNKVTEKGKDVELRCDPISGHTALYWYRQSLGQGLEFLIYFQGNSAPDKSGLPSDRFSAERTGGSVSTLTIQRTQQEDSAVYLCASRVGGVGNTIYFGEGSWLTVV.

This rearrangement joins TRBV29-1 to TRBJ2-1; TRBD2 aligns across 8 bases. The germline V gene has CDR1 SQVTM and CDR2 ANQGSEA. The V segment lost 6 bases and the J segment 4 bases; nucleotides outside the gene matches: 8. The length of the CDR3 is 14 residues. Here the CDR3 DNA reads TGCAGCGTACCCTCGGGAGGGTCTTACAATGAGCAGTTCTTC. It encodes CSVPSGGSYNEQFF.

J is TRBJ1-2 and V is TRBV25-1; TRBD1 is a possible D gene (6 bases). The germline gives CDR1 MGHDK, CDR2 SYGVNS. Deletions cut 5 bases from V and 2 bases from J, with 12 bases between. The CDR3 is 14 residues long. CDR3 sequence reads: CASSNREQNYGYTF. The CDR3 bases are TGTGCCAGCAGTAACAGGGAACAGAACTATGGCTACACCTTC.